The clone carrying this T cell receptor (beta chain) was detected only a few times. What it binds is not known. Unique molecular identifiers were incorporated when the TCRbeta library was constructed. MiXCR, applied by TCRdb to the PCR reads, yields one record per CDR3 protein. The table lists hundreds of thousands of distinct CDR3 sequences, about a sixth of them singletons, with roughly two fifths in the top ten. The data originate from a study of T-cell reconstitution after alpha-beta-depleted transplantation in children. Study-wide results and caveats: Surviving recipient T cells and thymic progenitors accounted for the high day-60 TCRbeta diversity observed in some patients. The origin of alpha-beta T cells about two months after transplant was reportedly several hundred expanded graft clones. Among T cells one year after transplant, newly produced cells accounted for most counts and diversity.

Sequences were derived from PBMCs, mostly from graft donor cells, sampled 360 days after TCRalphabeta/CD19-depleted stem cell transplant. The TCR sequence derives from a male patient under 10 years old who had a stem cell transplant for acute lymphoblastic leukemia, so the T cells may come from the graft donor.

The CDR3 DNA reads as TGTGCCAGCAGTTCCCCCCTGAACACTGAAGCTTTCTTT. This gives the protein CASSSPLNTEAFF. The chain combines TRBV12-3 or TRBV12-4 with TRBJ1-1; D unclear. The CDR3 is 13 residues long. V was clipped by 4 bases and J by 0 bases, with 6 bases between them.